This is a list of T cell receptor beta chains from one sample in a study of T cell responses to AZD1222 COVID-19 vaccine. Sequenced by immunoSEQ multiplex PCR; TCRdb stores in-frame clones only, minus some. The data contain about 200,000 clones, about 93% of them singletons. The source was peripheral blood, collected on day 0 of MenACWY control vaccination. The receptors here all came from an adult in good health. CDR3s include the opening cysteine and the closing phenylalanine or tryptophan. Fields, in order: D gene, J gene, V gene, clone size, CDR3 DNA, CDR3 protein. D genes are given only for firm matches. Clone size is shown for a subset of rows, as once, few, many or a class of expanded clone.

D gene: NA
J gene: TRBJ2-5
V gene: TRBV2
clone size: NA
CDR3 DNA: TGTGCCAGCTGGGGACTTTACAAAGAGACCCAGTACTTC
CDR3 protein: CASWGLYKETQYF

D gene: NA
J gene: TRBJ1-5
V gene: TRBV19
clone size: NA
CDR3 DNA: TGTGCCAGTAGTATAGGGGCACATAGCAATCAGCCCCAGCATTTT
CDR3 protein: CASSIGAHSNQPQHF

D gene: TRBD2
J gene: TRBJ2-3
V gene: TRBV7-9
clone size: once
CDR3 DNA: TGTGCCAGCAGCCCTAGCGGGGGGTACACAGATACGCAGTATTTT
CDR3 protein: CASSPSGGYTDTQYF

D gene: NA
J gene: TRBJ2-7
V gene: TRBV7-2
clone size: NA
CDR3 DNA: TGTGCCAGCAGCTTAGCCTTATTGGATTACGAGCAGTACTTC
CDR3 protein: CASSLALLDYEQYF

D gene: TRBD2
J gene: TRBJ2-2
V gene: TRBV4-3
clone size: NA
CDR3 DNA: TGCGCCAGCAGCCAATTAGCGGGGGGCGACACCGGGGAGCTGTTTTTT
CDR3 protein: CASSQLAGGDTGELFF

D gene: NA
J gene: TRBJ1-1
V gene: TRBV6-5
clone size: NA
CDR3 DNA: TGTGCCAGCAGCCATTCACAGGGTAACACTGAAGCTTTCTTT
CDR3 protein: CASSHSQGNTEAFF

D gene: TRBD2
J gene: TRBJ2-7
V gene: TRBV5-4
clone size: NA
CDR3 DNA: TGTGCCAGCAGCTTGCGGACTAGCGGGGACCACGAGCAGTACTTC
CDR3 protein: CASSLRTSGDHEQYF

D gene: NA
J gene: TRBJ1-5
V gene: TRBV4-1
clone size: NA
CDR3 DNA: TGCGCCAGCAGCCAAGAAGAAGGTTATAGCAATCAGCCCCAGCATTTT
CDR3 protein: CASSQEEGYSNQPQHF

D gene: NA
J gene: TRBJ1-3
V gene: TRBV2
clone size: few
CDR3 DNA: TGTGCCAGCAGTGGGGAGACTGGAAACACCATATATTTT
CDR3 protein: CASSGETGNTIYF

D gene: NA
J gene: TRBJ1-5
V gene: TRBV5-1
clone size: NA
CDR3 DNA: TGCGCCAGCAGCTTGATCGGTGACCCCTCGGAGCCCCAGCATTTT
CDR3 protein: CASSLIGDPSEPQHF

D gene: TRBD2
J gene: TRBJ2-1
V gene: TRBV6-1
clone size: NA
CDR3 DNA: TGTGCCAGCAGTGAAGCGGGGGGGTGGAATGAGCAGTTCTTC
CDR3 protein: CASSEAGGWNEQFF

D gene: NA
J gene: TRBJ1-5
V gene: TRBV12-3/TRBV12-4
clone size: NA
CDR3 DNA: TGTGCCAGCAGTTCTGTGCCTCAGCCCCAGCATTTT
CDR3 protein: CASSSVPQPQHF

D gene: TRBD1
J gene: TRBJ1-1
V gene: TRBV14
clone size: NA
CDR3 DNA: TGTGCCAGCAGCCGTCAAATAAGGGACAGAAACACTGAAGCTTTCTTT
CDR3 protein: CASSRQIRDRNTEAFF

D gene: TRBD1
J gene: TRBJ1-2
V gene: TRBV28
clone size: NA
CDR3 DNA: TGTGCCAGCAGTTTATCCCCAGGGGGAGGACTACGGTATGGCTACACCTTC
CDR3 protein: CASSLSPGGGLRYGYTF

D gene: TRBD2
J gene: TRBJ2-5
V gene: TRBV4-2
clone size: NA
CDR3 DNA: TGTGCCAGCAGCCAAGGAACGGGACTACAAGAGACCCAGTACTTC
CDR3 protein: CASSQGTGLQETQYF

D gene: TRBD1
J gene: TRBJ1-5
V gene: TRBV6-9
clone size: NA
CDR3 DNA: TGTGCCAGCAGTTCCCAGGGGGCCGATCAGCCCCAGCATTTT
CDR3 protein: CASSSQGADQPQHF

D gene: TRBD2
J gene: TRBJ2-5
V gene: TRBV3-1/TRBV3-2
clone size: NA
CDR3 DNA: TGTGCCAGCTCCGTGGCTAGCGGATACCAAGAGACCCAGTACTTC
CDR3 protein: CASSVASGYQETQYF

D gene: NA
J gene: TRBJ2-7
V gene: TRBV5-1
clone size: NA
CDR3 DNA: TGCGCCAGCAGCTTGACTCCAGGGGTCTCCGAGCAGTACTTC
CDR3 protein: CASSLTPGVSEQYF

D gene: NA
J gene: TRBJ1-2
V gene: TRBV28
clone size: NA
CDR3 DNA: TGTGCCAGCAGTTTACAGGTATCATCTGTGGGCTATGGCTACACCTTC
CDR3 protein: CASSLQVSSVGYGYTF

D gene: NA
J gene: TRBJ2-7
V gene: TRBV7-2
clone size: NA
CDR3 DNA: TGTGCCAGCAGCGCACAGGCATACGAGCAGTACTTC
CDR3 protein: CASSAQAYEQYF

D gene: NA
J gene: TRBJ1-5
V gene: TRBV4-1
clone size: NA
CDR3 DNA: TGCGCCAGCAGCCGGAGTGGGGCAGGGGTTCAGCCCCAGCATTTT
CDR3 protein: CASSRSGAGVQPQHF

D gene: TRBD1
J gene: TRBJ2-5
V gene: TRBV4-1
clone size: NA
CDR3 DNA: TGCGCCAGCAGTCCAACAGGGGGGGAGACCCAGTACTTC
CDR3 protein: CASSPTGGETQYF

D gene: NA
J gene: TRBJ1-1
V gene: TRBV6-5
clone size: NA
CDR3 DNA: TGTGCCAGCAGTTCCCCGTCTGGGCTTTTAGTAGCTTTCTTT
CDR3 protein: CASSSPSGLLVAFF

D gene: NA
J gene: TRBJ1-2
V gene: TRBV6-2/TRBV6-3
clone size: NA
CDR3 DNA: TGTGCCAGCAGTTACTTCGGCCGACTGGGTTATGGCTACACCTTC
CDR3 protein: CASSYFGRLGYGYTF

D gene: TRBD1
J gene: TRBJ1-6
V gene: TRBV18
clone size: NA
CDR3 DNA: TGTGCCAGCTCACAGGACAGGAAGAATTCACCCCTCCACTTT
CDR3 protein: CASSQDRKNSPLHF

D gene: TRBD2
J gene: TRBJ2-6
V gene: TRBV19
clone size: once
CDR3 DNA: TGTGCCAGTAGTAGGACTAGCGGGGGTGCCTCTGGGGCCAACGTCCTGACTTTC
CDR3 protein: CASSRTSGGASGANVLTF

D gene: NA
J gene: TRBJ1-2
V gene: TRBV3-1/TRBV3-2
clone size: NA
CDR3 DNA: TGTGCCAGCAGCCCGCCTGCATCCTATGGCTACACCTTC
CDR3 protein: CASSPPASYGYTF

D gene: TRBD1
J gene: TRBJ2-7
V gene: TRBV7-2
clone size: NA
CDR3 DNA: TGTGCCAGCAGCACCCGACAGGGCAGCTCCTACGAGCAGTACTTC
CDR3 protein: CASSTRQGSSYEQYF

D gene: NA
J gene: TRBJ1-2
V gene: TRBV30
clone size: NA
CDR3 DNA: TGTGCCTGGACGAACCCTTCGTATGGCTACACCTTC
CDR3 protein: CAWTNPSYGYTF

D gene: TRBD1
J gene: TRBJ1-2
V gene: TRBV7-9
clone size: NA
CDR3 DNA: TGTGCCAGCAGCCCGGACAGGGCCTACTATGGCTACACCTTC
CDR3 protein: CASSPDRAYYGYTF

D gene: TRBD1
J gene: TRBJ1-6
V gene: TRBV30
clone size: NA
CDR3 DNA: TGTGCCTGGGAGGGGACAGGGAATTCACCCCTCCACTTT
CDR3 protein: CAWEGTGNSPLHF

D gene: NA
J gene: TRBJ2-7
V gene: TRBV3-1/TRBV3-2
clone size: NA
CDR3 DNA: TGTGCCAGCAGCCAATTTCAGGGTGGCTACGAGCAGTACTTC
CDR3 protein: CASSQFQGGYEQYF

D gene: NA
J gene: TRBJ2-3
V gene: TRBV5-8
clone size: NA
CDR3 DNA: TGTGCCAGCAGCTTGGGCAGGGTCGGCACAGATACGCAGTATTTT
CDR3 protein: CASSLGRVGTDTQYF

D gene: NA
J gene: TRBJ1-3
V gene: TRBV6-6
clone size: NA
CDR3 DNA: TGTGCCAGCAGCGACCGGGACACCATATATTTT
CDR3 protein: CASSDRDTIYF

D gene: TRBD1
J gene: TRBJ1-1
V gene: TRBV29-1
clone size: once
CDR3 DNA: TGCAGCGTTGAACGACAGGGGATCGCTGAAGCTTTCTTT
CDR3 protein: CSVERQGIAEAFF

D gene: TRBD1
J gene: TRBJ1-3
V gene: TRBV5-1
clone size: NA
CDR3 DNA: TGCGCCAGCAGTTGGGGACAGGGGCCTGGAAACACCATATATTTT
CDR3 protein: CASSWGQGPGNTIYF

D gene: NA
J gene: TRBJ2-5
V gene: TRBV18
clone size: once
CDR3 DNA: TGTGCCAGCTCACCATCGAAGCAAGAGACCCAGTACTTC
CDR3 protein: CASSPSKQETQYF

D gene: TRBD1
J gene: TRBJ2-7
V gene: TRBV6-5
clone size: NA
CDR3 DNA: TGTGCCAGCAGGAAAACCGGGACAGGGGACTACGAGCAGTACTTC
CDR3 protein: CASRKTGTGDYEQYF